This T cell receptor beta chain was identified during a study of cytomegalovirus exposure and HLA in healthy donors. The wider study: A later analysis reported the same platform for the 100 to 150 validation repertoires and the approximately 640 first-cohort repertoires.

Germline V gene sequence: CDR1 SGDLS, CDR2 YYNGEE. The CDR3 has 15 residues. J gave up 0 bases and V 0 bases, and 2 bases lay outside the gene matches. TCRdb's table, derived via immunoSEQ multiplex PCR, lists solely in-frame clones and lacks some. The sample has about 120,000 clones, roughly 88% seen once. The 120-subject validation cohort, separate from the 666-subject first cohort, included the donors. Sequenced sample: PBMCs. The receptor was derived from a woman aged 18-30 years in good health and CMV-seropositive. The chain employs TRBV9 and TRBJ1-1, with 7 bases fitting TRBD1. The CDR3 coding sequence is TGTGCCAGCAGCGTAGATCAGGGGGTGAACACTGAAGCTTTCTTT. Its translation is CASSVDQGVNTEAFF.